This is a list of T cell receptor beta chains from one sample in a study of preoperative IRX-2 immunotherapy in early breast cancer. Clones were sequenced by immunoSEQ multiplex PCR, and TCRdb holds only the in-frame ones, with some missing. The table records about 23,000 clones, roughly 96% of them present only once. The specimen comprised tumor tissue, sampled after IRX-2 immunotherapy. The receptors derive from a human donor with breast cancer. Both conserved end residues are trimmed from each CDR3. Fields, in order: D gene, J gene, V gene, CDR3 protein. The D gene is left open where the match is weak.

d_call: NA
j_call: TRBJ2-6
v_call: TRBV28
cdr3_aa: ASSLNVGLAGANVLT

d_call: NA
j_call: TRBJ1-2
v_call: TRBV7-3
cdr3_aa: ASSSGPNYGYT

d_call: TRBD1
j_call: TRBJ1-2
v_call: TRBV4-1
cdr3_aa: ASSQVLGQGGYGYT

d_call: NA
j_call: TRBJ2-2
v_call: TRBV5-1
cdr3_aa: ASSGRGNTGELF

d_call: NA
j_call: TRBJ1-2
v_call: TRBV7-9
cdr3_aa: ASSLDGANYGYT

d_call: NA
j_call: TRBJ2-3
v_call: TRBV9
cdr3_aa: ASSDPRDLTDTQY

d_call: NA
j_call: TRBJ2-3
v_call: TRBV5-1
cdr3_aa: ASTGLGAREDTQY

d_call: NA
j_call: TRBJ2-5
v_call: TRBV28
cdr3_aa: ASSFGVQQETQY

d_call: NA
j_call: TRBJ1-2
v_call: TRBV4-1
cdr3_aa: ASSQGRARRNYGYT

d_call: TRBD2
j_call: TRBJ2-3
v_call: TRBV11-2
cdr3_aa: ASSLSRFKLAASTDTQY

d_call: NA
j_call: TRBJ2-6
v_call: TRBV6-5
cdr3_aa: ASSYSGAGANVLT

d_call: NA
j_call: TRBJ2-7
v_call: TRBV5-1
cdr3_aa: ASSFIGRSYEQY

d_call: TRBD1
j_call: TRBJ1-5
v_call: TRBV19
cdr3_aa: ACQGADNQPQH

d_call: NA
j_call: TRBJ1-2
v_call: TRBV7-9
cdr3_aa: ASSLDAAGFAYGYT

d_call: TRBD1
j_call: TRBJ2-7
v_call: TRBV27
cdr3_aa: ASSPGQTYEQY

d_call: NA
j_call: TRBJ2-7
v_call: TRBV6-5
cdr3_aa: ASSRGPASREQY

d_call: TRBD2
j_call: TRBJ2-5
v_call: TRBV5-1
cdr3_aa: ASSLGGGETQY

d_call: TRBD1
j_call: TRBJ1-3
v_call: TRBV7-9
cdr3_aa: ARGDSSGNTIY

d_call: TRBD1
j_call: TRBJ1-3
v_call: TRBV29-1
cdr3_aa: SVGGTGGEERGNTIY

d_call: TRBD1
j_call: TRBJ2-6
v_call: TRBV19
cdr3_aa: ASSIGQGSPGANVLT

d_call: NA
j_call: TRBJ1-1
v_call: TRBV18
cdr3_aa: ASSRGGVAEAF

d_call: NA
j_call: TRBJ2-3
v_call: TRBV27
cdr3_aa: ASSSMGRASTDTQY